This T cell receptor (beta chain) was found in a study of CD8 T cells in ankylosing spondylitis. The germline CDR1 and CDR2 sequences are SGHRS and YFSETQ. J gave up 2 bases and V 4 bases, and 0 bases lay outside the gene matches. The CDR3 length is 13 residues. The sample holds a few counts of this clonotype. Its matching antigen is unknown. Findings of the study overall: Among TCR beta sequences, a motif of under ten highly homologous variants appeared characteristic of ankylosing spondylitis blood. A subset of motif variants has previously been described in the synovial fluid and blood of reactive arthritis. Clones tied to disease were said to be significantly enriched in matched ankylosing spondylitis synovial fluid. Disease-associated clones were CD8+ and fairly uncommon in peripheral blood.

Libraries for TCR beta were made by quantitative 5'-RACE with molecular barcodes. TCRdb re-analysed the 5' RACE reads in MiXCR, keeping a single row per CDR3 protein. Counted here are fewer than 500,000 distinct CDR3 sequences, more than 25% occurring once; the ten biggest clones make up 0.89%. This TCR was sampled from a male donor with ankylosing spondylitis. The sample was blood, either unsorted or a sorted T cell fraction (not recorded which). This chain links TRBV5-1 with TRBJ2-5; the match to TRBD1 covers 9 bases. CDR3 region: CASSGTGQETQYF. The CDR3 nucleotides read TGCGCCAGCAGCGGGACAGGGCAAGAGACCCAGTACTTC.